The clone carrying this T cell receptor beta chain was seen a few times. The antigen is unknown. Through a sample-barcoded 5' primer and a J-beta primer mix, a second PCR was run for roughly 6 to 12 cycles. Through a template-switch adaptor with 12 random nucleotides, each cDNA molecule received a tag. Each CDR3 protein is one row after TCRdb ran MiXCR on the 5' RACE reads. The sample has around 1.5 million distinct CDR3 sequences, 30% to 40% seen once; the top ten hold over 9%. All donors came from Russia, were Caucasian and healthy, and spanned ages about 6 to 90. This sample stems from a study of blood T cells in healthy people across ages. Study observations and caveats: In the absence of known donor CMV status, changes in expanded clonotypes were possibly confounded.

Input material: blood. This receptor was taken from a woman aged 25 to 45 in good health.

The CDR3 sequence is CASSVAPGPSGHNEQFF. CDR3 bases: TGTGCCAGCAGCGTGGCCCCCGGGCCTAGCGGCCACAATGAGCAGTTCTTC. The V call is TRBV9, the J call TRBJ2-1; 7 bases agree with TRBD2. The CDR3 covers 17 residues. Per the germline V gene, CDR1 is SGDLS and CDR2 is YYNGEE. The ends lost 2 bases at V and 5 bases at J; junction bases unmatched: 13.